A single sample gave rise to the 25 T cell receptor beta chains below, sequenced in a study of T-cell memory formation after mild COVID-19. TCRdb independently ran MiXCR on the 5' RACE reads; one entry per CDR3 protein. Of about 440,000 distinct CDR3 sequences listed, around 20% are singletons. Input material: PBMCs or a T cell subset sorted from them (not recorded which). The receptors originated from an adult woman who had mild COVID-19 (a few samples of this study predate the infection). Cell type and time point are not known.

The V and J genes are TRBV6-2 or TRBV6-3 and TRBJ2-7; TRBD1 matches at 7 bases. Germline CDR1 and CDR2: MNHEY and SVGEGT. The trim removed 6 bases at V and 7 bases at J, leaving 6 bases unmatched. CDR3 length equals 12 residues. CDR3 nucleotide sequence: TGTGCCAGCAGCAAGGGGGCGCGAGAGCAGTACTTC. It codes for CASSKGAREQYF.

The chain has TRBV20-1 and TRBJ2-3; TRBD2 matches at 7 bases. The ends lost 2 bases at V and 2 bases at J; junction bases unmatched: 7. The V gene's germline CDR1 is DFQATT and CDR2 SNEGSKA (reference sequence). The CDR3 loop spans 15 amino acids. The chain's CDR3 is CSARRMGGYTDTQYF. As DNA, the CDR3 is TGCAGTGCTAGACGGATGGGGGGGTACACAGATACGCAGTATTTT.

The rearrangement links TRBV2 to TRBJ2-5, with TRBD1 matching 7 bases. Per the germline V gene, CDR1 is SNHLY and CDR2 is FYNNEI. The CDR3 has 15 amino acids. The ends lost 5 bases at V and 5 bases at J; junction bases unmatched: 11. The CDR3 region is CASSHTGVPAETQYF. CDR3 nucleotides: TGTGCCAGCAGTCATACAGGGGTACCAGCGGAGACCCAGTACTTC. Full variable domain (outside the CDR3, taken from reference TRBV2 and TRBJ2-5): EPEVTQTPSHQVTQMGQEVILRCVPISNHLYFYWYRQILGQKVEFLVSFYNNEISEKSEIFDDQFSVERPDGSNFTLKIRSTKLEDSAMYFCASSHTGVPAETQYFGPGTRLLVL.

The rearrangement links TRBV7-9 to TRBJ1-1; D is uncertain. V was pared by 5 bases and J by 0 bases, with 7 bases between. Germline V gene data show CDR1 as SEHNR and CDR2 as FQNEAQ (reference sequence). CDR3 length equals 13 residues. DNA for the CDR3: TGTGCCAGCAGCCATACTTTGAACACTGAAGCTTTCTTT. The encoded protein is CASSHTLNTEAFF.

CDR3 in amino acids: CASSFAGVGKNIQYF. CDR3 nucleotide sequence: TGTGCCAGCAGTTTTGCGGGAGTGGGCAAAAACATTCAGTACTTC. This chain links TRBV12-3 or TRBV12-4 with TRBJ2-4; TRBD2 matches at 7 bases. The length of the CDR3 is 15 residues. Unmatched junction bases numbered 5, after V lost 3 bases and J lost 3 bases.

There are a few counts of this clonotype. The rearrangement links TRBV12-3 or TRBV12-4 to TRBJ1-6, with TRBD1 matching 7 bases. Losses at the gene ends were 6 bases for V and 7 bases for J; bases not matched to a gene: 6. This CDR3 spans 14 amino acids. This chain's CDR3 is CASSNRGGNSPLHF. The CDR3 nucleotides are TGTGCCAGCAGCAACAGGGGAGGCAATTCACCCCTCCACTTT.

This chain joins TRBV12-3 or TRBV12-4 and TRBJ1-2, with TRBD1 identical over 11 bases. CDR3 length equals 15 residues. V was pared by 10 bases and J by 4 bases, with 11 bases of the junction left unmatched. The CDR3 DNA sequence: TGTGCCACCCGAAACCGGGACAGGGGGATCTATGGCTACACCTTC. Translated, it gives CATRNRDRGIYGYTF.

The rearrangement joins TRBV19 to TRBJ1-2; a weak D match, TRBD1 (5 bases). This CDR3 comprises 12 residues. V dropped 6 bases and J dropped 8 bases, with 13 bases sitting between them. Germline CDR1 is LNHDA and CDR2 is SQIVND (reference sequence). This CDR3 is CASSPAGDGYTF. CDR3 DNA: TGTGCCAGTAGCCCAGCGGGGGACGGCTACACCTTC.

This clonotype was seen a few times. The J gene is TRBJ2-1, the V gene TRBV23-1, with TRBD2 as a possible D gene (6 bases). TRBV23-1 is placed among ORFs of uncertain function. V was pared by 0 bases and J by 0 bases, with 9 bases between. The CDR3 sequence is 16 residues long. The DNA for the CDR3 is TGCGCCAGCAGTCAATCGATCGGGAGCTCCTACAATGAGCAGTTCTTC. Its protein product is CASSQSIGSSYNEQFF.

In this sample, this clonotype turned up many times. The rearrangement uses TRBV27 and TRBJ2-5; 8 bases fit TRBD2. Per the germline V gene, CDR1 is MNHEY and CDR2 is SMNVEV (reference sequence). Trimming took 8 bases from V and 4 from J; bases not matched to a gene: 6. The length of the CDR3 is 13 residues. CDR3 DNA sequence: TGTGCCAGCCGCCCCGCGGGGGGAGAGACCCAGTACTTC. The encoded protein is CASRPAGGETQYF.

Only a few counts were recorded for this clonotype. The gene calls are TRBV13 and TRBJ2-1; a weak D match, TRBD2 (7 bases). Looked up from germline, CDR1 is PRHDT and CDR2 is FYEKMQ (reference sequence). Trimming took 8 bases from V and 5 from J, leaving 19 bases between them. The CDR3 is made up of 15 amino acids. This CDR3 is CASSYRGAGNNEQFF. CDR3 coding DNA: TGTGCCAGCTCATATCGGGGGGCGGGAAACAATGAGCAGTTCTTC.

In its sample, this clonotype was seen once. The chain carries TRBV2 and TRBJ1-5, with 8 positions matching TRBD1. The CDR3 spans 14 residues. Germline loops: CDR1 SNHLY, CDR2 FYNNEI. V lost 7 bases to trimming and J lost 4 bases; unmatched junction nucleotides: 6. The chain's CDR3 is CASTTGALNQPQHF. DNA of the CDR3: TGTGCCAGCACGACAGGGGCCTTAAATCAGCCCCAGCATTTT.

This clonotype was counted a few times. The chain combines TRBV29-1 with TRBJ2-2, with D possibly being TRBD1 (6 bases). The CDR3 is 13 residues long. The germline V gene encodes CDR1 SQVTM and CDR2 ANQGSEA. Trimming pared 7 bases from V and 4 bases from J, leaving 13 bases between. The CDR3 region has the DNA TGCAGCGCCCGGGACACGGTCACCGGGGAGCTGTTTTTT. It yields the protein CSARDTVTGELFF.

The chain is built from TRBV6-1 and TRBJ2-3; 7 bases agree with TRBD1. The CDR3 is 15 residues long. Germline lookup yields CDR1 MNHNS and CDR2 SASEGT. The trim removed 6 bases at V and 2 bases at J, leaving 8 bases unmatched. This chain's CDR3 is CASRGQKTHTDTQYF. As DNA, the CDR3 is TGTGCCAGCAGGGGACAGAAGACACACACAGATACGCAGTATTTT.

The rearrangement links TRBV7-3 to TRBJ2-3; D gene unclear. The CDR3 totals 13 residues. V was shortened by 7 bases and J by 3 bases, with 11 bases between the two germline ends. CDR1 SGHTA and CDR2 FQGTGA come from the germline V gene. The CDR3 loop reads CASKGPATDTQYF. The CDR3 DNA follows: TGTGCCAGCAAGGGCCCGGCAACAGATACGCAGTATTTT.

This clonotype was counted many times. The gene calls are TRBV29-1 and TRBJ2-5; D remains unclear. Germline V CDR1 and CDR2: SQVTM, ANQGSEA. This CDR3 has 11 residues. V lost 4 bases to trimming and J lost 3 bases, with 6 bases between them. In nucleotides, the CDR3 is TGCAGCGTTGCTGGGGAAGAGACCCAGTACTTC. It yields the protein CSVAGEETQYF. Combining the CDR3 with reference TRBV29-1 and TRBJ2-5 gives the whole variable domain SAVISQKPSRDICQRGTSLTIQCQVDSQVTMMFWYRQQPGQSLTLIATANQGSEATYESGFVIDKFPISRPNLTFSTLTVSNMSPEDSSIYLCSVAGEETQYFGPGTRLLVL.

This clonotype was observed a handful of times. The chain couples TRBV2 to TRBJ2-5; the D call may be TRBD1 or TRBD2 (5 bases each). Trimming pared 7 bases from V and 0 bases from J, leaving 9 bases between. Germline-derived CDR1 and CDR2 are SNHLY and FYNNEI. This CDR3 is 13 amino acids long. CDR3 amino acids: CASMGPYQETQYF. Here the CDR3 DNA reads TGTGCCAGCATGGGACCGTACCAAGAGACCCAGTACTTC.

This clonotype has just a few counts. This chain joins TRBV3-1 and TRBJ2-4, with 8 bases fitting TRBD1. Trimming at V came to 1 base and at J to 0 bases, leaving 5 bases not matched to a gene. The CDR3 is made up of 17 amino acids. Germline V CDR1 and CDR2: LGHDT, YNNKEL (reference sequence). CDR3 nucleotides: TGTGCCAGCAGCCAAGGAGGACAGGGAAGAGCCAAAAACATTCAGTACTTC. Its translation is CASSQGGQGRAKNIQYF.

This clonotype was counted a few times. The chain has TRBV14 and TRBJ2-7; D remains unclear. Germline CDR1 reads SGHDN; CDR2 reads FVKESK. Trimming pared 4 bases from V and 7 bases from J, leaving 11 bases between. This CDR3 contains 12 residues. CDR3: CASSLVLGEQYF. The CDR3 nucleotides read TGTGCCAGCAGCCTAGTTTTGGGGGAGCAGTACTTC.

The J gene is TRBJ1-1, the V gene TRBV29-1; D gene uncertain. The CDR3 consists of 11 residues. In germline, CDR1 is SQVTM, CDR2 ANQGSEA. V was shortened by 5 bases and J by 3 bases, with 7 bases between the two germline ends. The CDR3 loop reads CSVFRDTEAFF. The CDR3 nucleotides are TGCAGCGTTTTTCGGGACACTGAAGCTTTCTTT.

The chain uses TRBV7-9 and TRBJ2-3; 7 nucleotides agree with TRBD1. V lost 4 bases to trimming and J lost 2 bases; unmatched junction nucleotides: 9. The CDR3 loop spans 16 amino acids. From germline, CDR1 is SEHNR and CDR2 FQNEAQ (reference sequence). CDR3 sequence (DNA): TGTGCCAGCAGCTCGGGCGTACAGGGGCACACAGATACGCAGTATTTT. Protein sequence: CASSSGVQGHTDTQYF.

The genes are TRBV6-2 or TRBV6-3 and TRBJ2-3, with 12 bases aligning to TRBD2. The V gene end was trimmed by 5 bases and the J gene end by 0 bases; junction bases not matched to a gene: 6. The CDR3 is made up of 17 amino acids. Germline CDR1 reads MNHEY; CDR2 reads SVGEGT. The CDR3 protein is CASSRGTSGLSTDTQYF. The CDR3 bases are TGTGCCAGCAGTCGAGGGACTAGCGGGCTTAGCACAGATACGCAGTATTTT.

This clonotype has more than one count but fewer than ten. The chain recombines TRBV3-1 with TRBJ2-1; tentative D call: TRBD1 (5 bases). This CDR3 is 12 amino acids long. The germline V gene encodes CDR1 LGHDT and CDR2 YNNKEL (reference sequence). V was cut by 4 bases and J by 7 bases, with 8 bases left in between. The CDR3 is CASSRTMNEQFF. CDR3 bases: TGTGCCAGCAGCCGGACAATGAATGAGCAGTTCTTC.

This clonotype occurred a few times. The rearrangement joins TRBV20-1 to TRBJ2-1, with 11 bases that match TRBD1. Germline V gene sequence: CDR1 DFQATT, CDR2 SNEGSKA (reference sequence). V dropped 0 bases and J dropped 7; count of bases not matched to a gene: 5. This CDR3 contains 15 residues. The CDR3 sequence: CSARDGTGGRNEQFF. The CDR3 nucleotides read TGCAGTGCTAGAGATGGGACAGGGGGGAGGAATGAGCAGTTCTTC.

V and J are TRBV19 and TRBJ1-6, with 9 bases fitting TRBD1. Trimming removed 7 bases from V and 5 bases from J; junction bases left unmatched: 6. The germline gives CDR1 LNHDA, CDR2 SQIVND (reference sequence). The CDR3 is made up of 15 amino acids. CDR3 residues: CASTPRDRDNSPLHF. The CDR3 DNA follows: TGTGCCAGTACCCCGAGGGACAGGGATAATTCACCCCTCCACTTT.